The entry below describes one T cell receptor beta chain. The ends were cut back, 6 bases at V and 4 bases at J, with 15 bases in the middle. This CDR3 has 14 amino acids. Germline loops: CDR1 LGHDT, CDR2 YNNKEL (reference sequence). This entry is derived from a study of blood T cell repertoires in COVID-19. Study-level information: PBMCs, B-cell-depleted T cells, or T cells provided the cDNA or gDNA that made up the material.

Ages ranged from about 18 to 90 years, with residence in about two dozen US areas. Clinical history as reported by participants underpinned cohort assignment. In Cohort 3, a recovered donor had either two negative PCRs, clearance, or symptom resolution. Here immunoSEQ multiplex PCR was the method, and the copy in TCRdb shows in-frame clones only, minus some. The sample holds almost 400,000 clones; roughly 90% are singletons and the top ten take 1.5% to 2%. V gene TRBV3-1 (or the pseudogene TRBV3-2) combines with J gene TRBJ1-2; D ambiguous. The clonotype comes from a woman aged 30 to 39 who had recovered from COVID-19. Material for sequencing was PBMCs or T cells enriched from blood (not recorded which). Here the CDR3 DNA reads TGTGCCAGCAGGCCCCAAGGTGGCGGCTATGGCTACACCTTC. It translates to CASRPQGGGYGYTF.